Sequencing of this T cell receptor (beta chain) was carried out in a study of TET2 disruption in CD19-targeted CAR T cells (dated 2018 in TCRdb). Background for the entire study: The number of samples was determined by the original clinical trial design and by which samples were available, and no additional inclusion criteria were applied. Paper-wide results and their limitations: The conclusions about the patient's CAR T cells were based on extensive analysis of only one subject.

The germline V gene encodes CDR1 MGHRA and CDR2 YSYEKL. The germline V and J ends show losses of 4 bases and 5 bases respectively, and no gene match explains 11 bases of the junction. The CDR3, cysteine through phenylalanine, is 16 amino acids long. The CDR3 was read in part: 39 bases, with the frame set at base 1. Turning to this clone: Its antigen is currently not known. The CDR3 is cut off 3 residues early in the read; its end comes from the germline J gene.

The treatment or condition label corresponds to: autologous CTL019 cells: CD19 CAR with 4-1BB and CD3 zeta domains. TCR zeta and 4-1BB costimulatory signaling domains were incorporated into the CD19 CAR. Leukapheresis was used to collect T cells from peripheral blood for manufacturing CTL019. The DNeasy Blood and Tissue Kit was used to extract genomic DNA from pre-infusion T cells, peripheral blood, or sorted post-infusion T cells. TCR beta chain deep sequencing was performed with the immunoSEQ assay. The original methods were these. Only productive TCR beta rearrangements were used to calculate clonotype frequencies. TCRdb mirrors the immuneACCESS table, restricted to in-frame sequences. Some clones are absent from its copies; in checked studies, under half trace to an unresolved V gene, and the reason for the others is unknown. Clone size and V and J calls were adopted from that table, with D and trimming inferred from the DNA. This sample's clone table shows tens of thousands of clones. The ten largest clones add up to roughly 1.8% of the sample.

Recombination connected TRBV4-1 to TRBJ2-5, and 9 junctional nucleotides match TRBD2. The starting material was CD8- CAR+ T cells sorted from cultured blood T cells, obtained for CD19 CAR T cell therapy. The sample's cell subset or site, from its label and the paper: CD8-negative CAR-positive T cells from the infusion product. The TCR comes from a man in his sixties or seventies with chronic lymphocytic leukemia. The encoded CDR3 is CASSPLGRGGTETQYF. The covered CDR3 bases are TGCGCCAGCAGCCCTTTAGGGCGGGGGGGAACGGAGACC.